This T cell receptor beta chain appears in the sequencing data of a study of T cells in Graves' hyperthyroidism and ophthalmopathy. Study background: Staff took peripheral blood when the initial diagnosis was made, before any treatment began. Study-wide results and caveats: Most clonotypes expanded in the thyroid (above 0.001) were also present in blood.

RNA transcripts gave rise to amplified TCR beta CDR3 regions. Using the HTBI primer set, a first-round RT-PCR was run on the TCR CDR3. TCRdb recomputed calls from the multiplex PCR reads with MiXCR, one row per CDR3 protein. The data contain around 800,000 distinct CDR3 sequences, over 35% of them singletons. Hyperthyroidism was newly diagnosed in patients aged 18 to 65 (duration under 2 months). The study excluded patients with uncontrolled infection, other autoimmune disease, pregnancy or lactation. The sample holds a few counts of this clonotype. No antigen is known for it. The V gene's germline CDR1 is SQVTM and CDR2 ANQGSEA. The CDR3 is 13 residues long. After removal of 6 bases from V and 7 bases from J, the junction contained 8 bases not matched to a gene.

The sample consisted of blood. The clonotype was recovered from a man aged 18 to 30 with Graves' hyperthyroidism. The chain uses TRBV29-1 and TRBJ2-2; 7 nucleotides line up with TRBD1. The CDR3 here is CSVFRQGGGELFF. CDR3 nucleotides: TGCAGCGTCTTCCGACAGGGTGGCGGGGAGCTGTTTTTT.